This entry is about one T cell receptor beta chain. The record originates from a study of blood T cell repertoires in COVID-19. Study in general: Acute-phase and convalescent COVID-19 samples originated in the United States, Italy and Spain. PBMCs, B-cell-depleted T cells, or T cells were the source of the cDNA or gDNA that made up the material.

V lost 8 bases and J lost 8; bases outside the gene matches: 9. Germline lookup yields CDR1 WNHNN and CDR2 SYGVQD (reference sequence). The CDR3 is 13 amino acids. During active infection, Seattle patients enrolled and were then monitored through disease. In the original processing: Cell counts per sample came from amplifying reference gene primers. Clones were read by immunoSEQ multiplex PCR, and TCRdb kept only the in-frame ones, dropping some. Clonal size and the V and J genes are those of that table, whereas D and trimming came from the DNA. Among 150,000 to 200,000 clones listed, 82% were seen once.

The sequenced sample was peripheral blood. The chain employs TRBV10-1 and TRBJ2-1; TRBD2 matches 7 bases. The TCR originated in a woman aged 40 to 55 with COVID-19, enrolled during active disease. The DNA of the CDR3 is TGCGCCAGCCGACCCTCTGGGGGGGATGAGCAGTTCTTC. It translates to CASRPSGGDEQFF.